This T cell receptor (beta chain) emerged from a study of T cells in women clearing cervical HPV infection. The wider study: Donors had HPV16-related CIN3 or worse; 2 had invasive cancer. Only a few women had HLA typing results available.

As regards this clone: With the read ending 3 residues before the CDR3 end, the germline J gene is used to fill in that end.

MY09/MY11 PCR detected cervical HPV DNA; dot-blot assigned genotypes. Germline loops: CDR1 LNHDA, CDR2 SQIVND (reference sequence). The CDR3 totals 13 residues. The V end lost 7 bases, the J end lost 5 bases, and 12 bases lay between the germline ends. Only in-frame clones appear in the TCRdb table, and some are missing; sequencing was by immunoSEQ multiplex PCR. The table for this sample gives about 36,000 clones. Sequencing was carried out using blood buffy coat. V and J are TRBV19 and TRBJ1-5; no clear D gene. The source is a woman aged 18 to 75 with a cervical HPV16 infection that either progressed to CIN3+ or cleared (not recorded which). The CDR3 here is CASTHRGYQPQHF. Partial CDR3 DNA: TGTGCCAGTACCCACCGGGGATATCAGCCC.